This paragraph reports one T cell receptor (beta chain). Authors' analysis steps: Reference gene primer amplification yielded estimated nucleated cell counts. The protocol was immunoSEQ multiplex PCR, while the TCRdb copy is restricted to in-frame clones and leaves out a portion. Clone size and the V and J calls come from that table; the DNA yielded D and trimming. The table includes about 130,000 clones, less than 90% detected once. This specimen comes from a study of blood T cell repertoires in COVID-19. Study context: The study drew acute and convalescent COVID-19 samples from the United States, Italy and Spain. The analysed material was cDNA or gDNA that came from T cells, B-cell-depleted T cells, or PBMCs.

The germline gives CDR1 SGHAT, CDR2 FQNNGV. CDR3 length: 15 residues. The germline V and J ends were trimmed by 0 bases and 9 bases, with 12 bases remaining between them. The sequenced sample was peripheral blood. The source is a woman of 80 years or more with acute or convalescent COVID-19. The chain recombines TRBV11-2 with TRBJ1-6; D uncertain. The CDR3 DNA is TGTGCCAGCAGCTTAGATGGTGCTAACGGTTCACCCCTCCACTTT. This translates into CASSLDGANGSPLHF.